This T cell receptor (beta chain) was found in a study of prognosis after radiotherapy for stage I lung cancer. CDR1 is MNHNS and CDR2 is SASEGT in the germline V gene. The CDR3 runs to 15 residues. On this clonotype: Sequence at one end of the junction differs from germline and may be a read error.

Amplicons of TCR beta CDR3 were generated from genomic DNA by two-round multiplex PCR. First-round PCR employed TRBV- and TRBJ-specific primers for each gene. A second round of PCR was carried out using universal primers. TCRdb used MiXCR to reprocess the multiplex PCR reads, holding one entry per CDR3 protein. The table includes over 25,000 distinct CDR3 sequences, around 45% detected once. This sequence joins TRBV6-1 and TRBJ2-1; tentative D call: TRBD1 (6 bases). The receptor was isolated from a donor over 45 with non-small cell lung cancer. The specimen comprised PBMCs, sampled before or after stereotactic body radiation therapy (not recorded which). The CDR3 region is CATSTLNRDNNEQLF. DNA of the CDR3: TGTGCAACCTCCACCCTCAACAGGGATAACAATGAGCAGTTATTC.